Included here is one T cell receptor (beta chain) sequence, with context. This clone was counted between two and nine times. Its specific antigen is unknown. No much larger clone exists at a distance of one base, and base qualities are not known. V is trimmed back by 5 bases and J by 5 bases, and the junction contains 3 bases that no gene match accounts for. Counted from cysteine to phenylalanine, this CDR3 has 14 amino acids. Left in the record is the CDR3 DNA by itself, 42 bases read in frame from the first base. According to the germline V gene, CDR1 reads WSHSY and CDR2 reads SAAADI. This sample is drawn from a study of Ad26.COV2.S vaccination and SARS-CoV-2 variants (dated by TCRdb to 2020 to 2023). Study-wide context: Vaccine-arm donors came from COV1001, a multicentre, randomized, double-blind, placebo-controlled phase I-IIa trial of Ad26.COV2.S in healthy adults. Ad26.COV2.S was given intramuscularly at 5x10^10 or 1x10^11 viral particles, as a single shot or as two shots 56 days apart. TCRbeta repertoire sequencing served as the tool for gauging how specific and how broad the SARS-CoV-2-reactive T cell receptors were following Ad26.COV2.S vaccination. The TCR-sequenced set comprised about 32 samples: some 19 Ad26.COV2.S vaccine recipients, 5 placebo recipients and 8 SARS-CoV-2 convalescent individuals. Participants in the trial were split at random into five groups of five each, receiving low-dose or high-dose Ad26.COV2.S once or twice, or else placebo on both occasions. Throughout the experiments and outcome assessment, investigators stayed blinded to trial group allocation. The paper as a whole reports these results and caveats: The study lacked the statistical power to compare responses across vaccine doses or regimens. Higher spike-specific TCR breadth was observed in Ad26.COV2.S recipients than in placebo recipients (P = 0.0014). After vaccination, substantial breadth of spike-specific CD8+ and CD4+ T cell responses was reported. Comparable non-spike TCR breadth was observed between vaccine and placebo recipients, consistent with only spike being contained in the vaccine. According to the authors, total T cell responses may have been underestimated by the TCR breadth and depth analyses.

Sample treatment or condition, as interpreted from the label and publication: approximately 18 received Ad26.COV2.S at low or high dose, single or two shots; five or six received placebo; per-sample allocation not given. Repertoires of vaccine and placebo recipients were sequenced from samples collected on day 63 after the first injection. In Cohort 1b, roughly 26 adults aged 18-55 years were enrolled at a single site in Boston, USA, between 29 July and 7 August 2020. Ad26.COV2.S was a replication-incompetent adenovirus type 26 vector expressing a prefusion-stabilized SARS-CoV-2 spike protein from the original Wuhan strain. The immunoSEQ Assay was the method used to sequence TCRbeta CDR3 regions. After extraction, genomic DNA underwent amplification by bias-controlled multiplex PCR, followed by high-throughput sequencing. As for the authors' bioinformatics: To quantify the absolute abundance of each unique TCRbeta CDR3 region, sequences were collapsed and filtered. T cell fraction was estimated by normalization of TCRbeta template counts to usable DNA, with usable DNA being measured through amplification of reference genes present in all nucleated cells. Repertoire TCRs were annotated as SARS-CoV-2-specific when V gene, CDR3 amino acid sequence and J gene were exactly matched to a known reactive TCR set. The reference SARS-CoV-2 TCR set came from MIRA and was filtered for enrichment in COVID-19-positive ImmuneCODE repertoires, removing public or cross-reactive TCRs. Drawing on the MIRA antigens, annotated TCRs were analysed further at the level of specific ORF or position within ORF. Breadth was defined as annotated unique rearrangements over total unique productive rearrangements; depth was the summed frequency of those rearrangements. Group comparisons of TCR breadth used two-sided Wilcoxon rank-sum tests. The immuneACCESS repertoire file appears here via TCRdb, limited to in-frame rearrangements. These files lack a portion of the clones; in checked studies, under half of the deficit traces to unresolved V genes, and the cause of the others is not known. That table furnishes V, J and clone size, whereas the DNA furnished D and trimming. Present in this sample are about 350,000 clones, roughly 84% of which were seen just once. The ten largest clones represent roughly 3.5% of the sample.

The V and J segments used are TRBV10-2 and TRBJ2-1; 10 bases in between match TRBD2. This sequence was found in a person between 18 and 65 years old who received the Ad26.COV2.S COVID-19 vaccine or a placebo. The sequencing here drew on peripheral blood, taken in a trial of Ad26.COV2.S vaccine versus placebo. CDR3 reads: CASSFTSGDNEQFF. The nucleotide sequence is TGCGCCAGCAGTTTTACTAGCGGGGACAATGAGCAGTTCTTC.